These T cell receptor beta chains were read from a single sample in a study of breast tumors, draining lymph nodes, adjacent tissues. In TCRdb, the multiplex PCR reads were re-called with MiXCR into one record per CDR3 protein. The data contain tens of thousands of distinct CDR3 sequences, around 20% of them singletons. Sequenced input: axillary lymph node tissue. These TCRs come from a female donor with breast cancer. Some clones in this sample may be carry-over from other donors' samples. Both conserved end residues are part of each CDR3. A D gene is named only where the DNA matches it firmly. Some rows mark clone size as missing; the rest say once, few, many or name a class of expanded clone.

d_call	v_call	j_call	clone_size	cdr3_aa	cdr3_nt
TRBD1	TRBV15	TRBJ1-2	many	CATSPRDSNYGYTF	TGTGCCACCAGCCCAAGGGACAGTAACTATGGCTACACCTTC
.	TRBV20-1	TRBJ1-2	many	CSASPGSGYTF	TGCAGTGCTAGTCCAGGGAGTGGCTACACCTTC
.	TRBV11-2	TRBJ2-1	many	CASSLGARGGDSYNEQFF	TGTGCCAGCAGCTTAGGAGCGAGGGGGGGGGACTCCTACAATGAGCAGTTCTTC
.	TRBV7-9	TRBJ2-3	many	CASRRVSSTDTQYF	TGTGCCAGCAGGCGGGTATCTAGCACAGATACGCAGTATTTT
.	TRBV11-1	TRBJ2-1	many	CASSEKPTLYEQFF	TGTGCCAGCAGCGAGAAACCGACCCTGTATGAGCAGTTCTTC
.	TRBV11-2	TRBJ2-2	many	CASSLGRAAGELFF	TGTGCCAGCAGCTTAGGGCGGGCGGCCGGGGAGCTGTTTTTT
.	TRBV6-6	TRBJ1-4	many	CASSYREKLFF	TGTGCCAGCAGTTACAGGGAAAAACTGTTTTTT
.	TRBV25-1	TRBJ2-1	many	CASSIQGFPSYNEQFF	TGTGCCAGCAGTATACAGGGCTTCCCCTCCTACAATGAGCAGTTCTTC
TRBD2	TRBV28	TRBJ2-1	.	CASRPYGTSGNNEQFF	TGTGCCAGCAGACCCTACGGGACTAGCGGGAACAATGAGCAGTTCTTC
.	TRBV7-9	TRBJ2-5	many	CASSLGPNPRETQYF	TGTGCCAGCAGCTTAGGACCTAACCCACGGGAGACCCAGTACTTC
.	TRBV20-1	TRBJ2-7	medium-sized	CSAPDRTYEQYF	TGCAGTGCTCCGGACCGGACCTACGAGCAGTACTTC
.	TRBV6-5	TRBJ2-1	many	CASSYLRGWDEQFF	TGTGCCAGCAGTTACCTCCGGGGTTGGGATGAGCAGTTCTTC
.	TRBV27	TRBJ1-2	many	CASRQGTLGYTF	TGTGCCAGCCGCCAGGGGACCCTCGGCTACACCTTC
TRBD1	TRBV3-1	TRBJ1-2	many	CASRPGQGYGYTF	TGTGCCAGCCGACCGGGACAGGGCTATGGCTACACCTTC
TRBD2	TRBV20-1	TRBJ2-7	many	CSAVEGTSGTGEQYF	TGCAGTGCAGTGGAGGGGACTAGCGGGACGGGCGAGCAGTACTTC
.	TRBV7-6	TRBJ2-5	many	CASSFRLQETQYF	TGTGCCAGCAGCTTTCGCCTTCAAGAGACCCAGTACTTC
.	TRBV4-2	TRBJ2-5	.	CASSQGPILEETQYF	TGTGCCAGCAGCCAAGGACCCATCCTAGAAGAGACCCAGTACTTC
.	TRBV27	TRBJ1-4	.	CASSFSGVNEKLFF	TGTGCCAGCAGTTTCTCCGGGGTAAATGAAAAACTGTTTTTT
TRBD2	TRBV3-1	TRBJ2-1	many	CASSWTSYEQFF	TGTGCCAGCAGTTGGACTAGCTATGAGCAGTTCTTC
TRBD1	TRBV5-4	TRBJ2-2	.	CASSWDSLNTGELFF	TGTGCCAGCAGCTGGGACAGCTTGAACACCGGGGAGCTGTTTTTT
.	TRBV20-1	TRBJ2-1	many	CSARKQQGFGEQFF	TGCAGTGCTCGGAAACAACAGGGTTTCGGTGAGCAGTTCTTC
.	TRBV5-1	TRBJ1-3	many	CASYPGTDSGNTIYF	TGCGCCAGTTACCCTGGGACGGACTCTGGAAACACCATATATTTT
TRBD1	TRBV6-5	TRBJ2-3	.	CASSWDRNTDTQYF	TGTGCCAGCAGTTGGGACAGGAACACAGATACGCAGTATTTT
TRBD2	TRBV20-1	TRBJ2-7	many	CSAGPAGGLDEQYF	TGCAGTGCCGGACCAGCGGGAGGGCTCGACGAGCAGTACTTC
TRBD1	TRBV6-6	TRBJ1-2	once	CASSDLNRGISYGYTF	TGTGCCAGCAGCGATCTCAACAGGGGGATTTCCTATGGCTACACCTTC
.	TRBV12-3/TRBV12-4	TRBJ1-2	many	CASSVPGQVGYTF	TGTGCCAGCAGCGTCCCAGGTCAGGTTGGCTACACCTTC
.	TRBV6-5	TRBJ2-7	many	CASSYSIGDIAYSYEQYF	TGTGCCAGCAGTTACTCGATCGGTGACATAGCGTACTCCTACGAGCAGTACTTC
TRBD2	TRBV12-3/TRBV12-4	TRBJ2-7	many	CASSKTSGKNEQYF	TGTGCCAGCAGCAAGACTAGCGGCAAGAACGAGCAGTACTTC
TRBD1	TRBV6-5	TRBJ1-5	many	CASSLTGTGLEPQHF	TGTGCCAGCAGTCTAACCGGGACAGGGCTGGAGCCCCAGCATTTT
.	TRBV6-5	TRBJ2-7	many	CASSTTRAYEQYF	TGTGCCAGCAGTACGACAAGAGCCTACGAGCAGTACTTC
TRBD2	TRBV5-1	TRBJ2-7	.	CASSLDPAGESLSNEQYF	TGCGCCAGCAGCTTGGATCCAGCGGGAGAGAGCCTTTCCAACGAGCAGTACTTC
TRBD2	TRBV20-1	TRBJ2-1	many	CSPVAIGLAGGYNNEQFF	TGCAGTCCGGTAGCCATTGGACTAGCGGGAGGTTATAACAATGAGCAGTTCTTC
TRBD1	TRBV5-1	TRBJ1-2	many	CASSLGTGNFGYTF	TGCGCCAGCAGCTTGGGGACAGGGAATTTTGGCTACACCTTC
.	TRBV6-1	TRBJ1-2	many	CASSEGNYGYTF	TGTGCCAGCAGTGAAGGGAACTATGGCTACACCTTC
.	TRBV3-2	TRBJ2-7	.	CASSQGQLALRRHEQYF	TGTGCCAGCAGCCAAGGGCAACTAGCGCTGAGAAGACACGAGCAGTACTTC
.	TRBV2	TRBJ2-4	.	CASTIQPLAKNIQYF	TGTGCCAGCACGATCCAGCCACTAGCCAAAAACATTCAGTACTTC
TRBD2	TRBV20-1	TRBJ2-5	many	CSARAGGRETQYF	TGCAGTGCTAGGGCGGGAGGGAGAGAGACCCAGTACTTC
TRBD1	TRBV28	TRBJ1-4	.	CASSSGTGVKEKLFF	TGTGCCAGCAGTTCAGGGACAGGGGTTAAGGAAAAACTGTTTTTT
TRBD1	TRBV7-2	TRBJ2-1	many	CASSFGTGFYNEQFF	TGTGCCAGCAGCTTCGGGACAGGGTTCTACAATGAGCAGTTCTTC
.	TRBV9	TRBJ2-3	many	CASSVGGGPKDTQYF	TGTGCCAGCAGCGTAGGGGGTGGACCAAAGGATACGCAGTATTTT
.	TRBV2	TRBJ2-3	many	CASSEFRTDTQYF	TGTGCCAGCAGTGAATTTCGGACAGATACGCAGTATTTT
TRBD1	TRBV28	TRBJ2-7	once	CASTTGTGAHEQYF	TGTGCCAGCACCACCGGGACAGGGGCTCACGAGCAGTACTTC
TRBD2	TRBV9	TRBJ2-1	many	CASSVGTSGSYNEQFF	TGTGCCAGCAGCGTAGGGACTAGCGGTTCCTACAATGAGCAGTTCTTC
TRBD2	TRBV5-1	TRBJ2-1	many	CASSLPSGRYNEQFF	TGCGCCAGCAGCTTACCTAGCGGGAGGTACAATGAGCAGTTCTTC